A selection of T cell receptor beta chains follows, all from one sample in a study of blood T cell repertoires in COVID-19. Assay used: immunoSEQ multiplex PCR; TCRdb lists only in-frame clones, some missing. Among under 250,000 clones, 80% to 95% were seen once, and the ten largest hold 0.75% to 1%. Sample: peripheral blood. Receptors originate from a man aged 60 to 69 with COVID-19, enrolled during active disease. CDR3s leave out the opening cysteine and the closing phenylalanine or tryptophan. Each record gives: clone size, CDR3 length, V gene, J gene, CDR3 protein. Rows may omit the clone size; those that give it use once, few, many or a size class.

>-|13|TRBV28|TRBJ2-3
ASRGTSGVTDTQY
>-|15|TRBV27|TRBJ2-2
AMAKTSGRANTGELF
>-|12|TRBV7-8|TRBJ2-5
ASSSRGLLETQY
>few|14|TRBV5-8|TRBJ1-5
ASSLNRGLSNQPQH
>-|15|TRBV18|TRBJ2-7
ASSPLRTGTGGVEQY
>-|12|TRBV5-6|TRBJ2-7
ASSLVGGAYEQY
>-|14|TRBV4-1|TRBJ2-7
ASSQTFGSLAYEQY
>-|11|TRBV5-6|TRBJ2-7
ASSDSTRYEQY
>-|15|TRBV18|TRBJ2-2
ASSPPSGSRDTGELF
>once|15|TRBV25-1|TRBJ1-3
ASRPGQGAKGGNTIY
>-|13|TRBV6-5|TRBJ2-7
ASRPGGDLRFGQY
>-|14|TRBV5-5|TRBJ2-1
ASSLGGTSGLNEQF
>-|13|TRBV30|TRBJ1-3
AWIWIRTGGNTIY
>-|12|TRBV7-3|TRBJ2-1
ASSLEREGTEQF
>-|13|TRBV24-1|TRBJ2-1
ATSDSGRAGNEQF
>-|13|TRBV6-1|TRBJ1-6
ASSEYPQYNSPLH
>-|12|TRBV5-4|TRBJ2-7
ASSLGASTYEQY
>once|18|TRBV5-8|TRBJ2-7
ASSRRAGNSFREGYYEQY
>-|14|TRBV6-6|TRBJ1-5
ASSQTGMGRNQPQH
>-|12|TRBV7-9|TRBJ1-2
ASSLAGVDYGYT
>few|12|TRBV7-9|TRBJ1-2
ASSSKQVDYGYT
>-|10|TRBV19|TRBJ1-4
ASSTQGFSLF
>-|12|TRBV30|TRBJ1-1
ARRTGTAYTEAF
>-|13|TRBV20-1|TRBJ2-7
SASATGAPTLEQY
>-|11|TRBV3-1/TRBV3-2|TRBJ1-1
AATGTGATEAF
>-|12|TRBV2|TRBJ2-5
ASSAVTTQETQY
>-|14|TRBV3-1/TRBV3-2|TRBJ1-2
ASSQGTGGANYGYT
>-|14|TRBV4-3|TRBJ2-2
ASSQGRLANTGELF
>-|12|TRBV5-1|TRBJ2-2
ASSLLSQSGELF
>-|13|TRBV9|TRBJ2-7
ASSVGGAEGSEQY
>-|12|TRBV2|TRBJ1-5
ASSVGGNNQPQH
>-|15|TRBV28|TRBJ2-7
ASSSRAPGQESYEQY
>-|14|TRBV5-4|TRBJ2-1
ASSPRGAGGYNEQF
>-|12|TRBV5-5|TRBJ2-7
ASSSGLAGLEQY
>once|12|TRBV30|TRBJ1-4
AWGVTGDREKLF
>-|13|TRBV5-4|TRBJ2-1
ASRLAGVPYNEQF
>few|14|TRBV4-3|TRBJ1-5
ASSQDTGSSNQPQH
>once|13|TRBV2|TRBJ1-6
ASRPQGHYNSPLH
>once|14|TRBV9|TRBJ1-3
ASSIQDRGAGNTIY
>-|11|TRBV12-3/TRBV12-4|TRBJ2-7
ASSTGTNYEQY
>-|16|TRBV11-3|TRBJ2-2
ASSVGLAGGQGTGELF
>-|11|TRBV3-1/TRBV3-2|TRBJ2-5
ASSPSGRETQY
>-|13|TRBV5-1|TRBJ2-1
ASSPSGDSYNEQF
>-|12|TRBV6-4|TRBJ1-5
ASSLNGGNQPQH
>-|12|TRBV9|TRBJ2-3
ASSPLSTTDTQY
>few|14|TRBV6-4|TRBJ1-2
ASSDSGAGGNYGYT
>-|14|TRBV4-2|TRBJ1-6
ASSQDLHPGDSPLH
>-|12|TRBV7-9|TRBJ2-1
ASSKTDRGNEQF
>-|11|TRBV7-2|TRBJ1-4
ASSLHRGEKLF
>-|15|TRBV25-1|TRBJ1-4
ASSVGGQGDFNEKLF
>-|10|TRBV7-9|TRBJ1-2
ASSGENYGYT
>-|11|TRBV9|TRBJ1-1
ASSAQLNTEAF
>-|13|TRBV25-1|TRBJ1-2
ASSELGGDGDGYT
>-|12|TRBV19|TRBJ2-7
ASSPGLPTYEQY
>-|13|TRBV9|TRBJ2-1
ASSVTGNSYNEQF
>-|13|TRBV7-9|TRBJ1-2
ASSRRGQANYGYT
>-|12|TRBV4-3|TRBJ2-1
ASSPSTSYNEQF
>-|15|TRBV3-1/TRBV3-2|TRBJ2-7
ASSPPLGQGAGYEQY
>-|13|TRBV7-9|TRBJ2-5
ASSSKGLAGGPPY
>-|13|TRBV5-1|TRBJ2-6
ASSPQASGANVLT